Below are 26 T cell receptor beta chains sequenced from a single sample in a study of post-analysis software for immune sequencing data. Points from the study as a whole: Included in a set of roughly five TRBV segments more frequent in patients than controls were TRBV5-6, TRBV5-1 and TRBV20-1.

Which antigens these TCRs recognize remains unknown. cDNA libraries of TCR beta carried unique molecular identifiers. Each CDR3 protein gets one entry after TCRdb re-called the PCR reads with MiXCR. The table has approximately 440,000 distinct CDR3 sequences, roughly 45% seen once. The material sequenced was blood. The source of these receptors is a girl aged 10-17 years with multiple sclerosis.

The J gene is TRBJ1-1, the V gene TRBV12-3 or TRBV12-4; no firm D call. This CDR3 has 14 residues. V lost 0 bases and J 3 bases, leaving 8 bases between the germline ends. Here the CDR3 reads CASSLAGVDTEAFF. CDR3 DNA: TGTGCCAGCAGTTTAGCAGGCGTCGACACTGAAGCTTTCTTT.

This clonotype was observed a handful of times. V usage is TRBV7-2 and J usage is TRBJ1-4, with 7 bases that match TRBD1. CDR3 length: 15 residues. Trimming at V came to 4 bases and at J to 7 bases, leaving 9 bases not matched to a gene. Germline values: CDR1 SGHTA, CDR2 FQGNSA. Here the CDR3 reads CASSYPQGGSEKLFF. CDR3 in DNA: TGTGCCAGCAGCTATCCTCAGGGGGGTAGTGAAAAACTGTTTTTT.

The chain couples TRBV12-3 or TRBV12-4 to TRBJ1-2, with no clear D. Trimming removed 2 bases from V and 5 bases from J, with 21 bases in between. CDR3 size: 17 residues. Here the CDR3 reads CASSLRAGLNFYYGYTF. DNA of the CDR3: TGTGCCAGCAGTTTAAGGGCAGGCTTAAACTTCTATTATGGCTACACCTTC.

The chain uses TRBV3-1 and TRBJ1-5; 7 nucleotides match TRBD1. Trimming cost V 0 bases and J 4 bases; bases outside gene matches: 3. Germline lookup yields CDR1 LGHDT and CDR2 YNNKEL (reference sequence). The CDR3 runs to 15 residues. CDR3 nucleotide sequence: TGTGCCAGCAGCCAAGACGGACAGGAGAATCAGCCCCAGCATTTT. Encoded protein: CASSQDGQENQPQHF.

The V gene is TRBV27, the J gene TRBJ2-7; the match to TRBD2 covers 9 bases. This CDR3 contains 14 residues. Germline values: CDR1 MNHEY, CDR2 SMNVEV (reference sequence). V lost 2 bases and J lost 6; bases outside the gene matches: 5. CDR3 sequence (DNA): TGTGCCAGCAGTTTAATAGCGGGAGTATCCGAGCAGTACTTC. This encodes CASSLIAGVSEQYF.

This chain uses TRBV30 with TRBJ1-2, with TRBD1 matching over 8 bases. Germline trimming cut 3 bases from V and 4 bases from J; bases unmatched to any gene: 7. The CDR3 extends over 14 amino acids. Per the germline V gene, CDR1 is GTSNPN and CDR2 is SVGIG (reference sequence). CDR3 protein: CAWRGTGESYGYTF. As DNA, the CDR3 is TGTGCCTGGAGGGGGACAGGTGAGAGCTATGGCTACACCTTC.

The gene calls are TRBV6-2 or TRBV6-3 and TRBJ2-7; 8 bases fit TRBD2. The length of the CDR3 is 16 residues. CDR1 MNHEY and CDR2 SVGEGT come from the germline V gene. V trimming: 7 bases; J trimming: 2 bases; junction bases outside the gene matches: 13. The CDR3, as DNA: TGTGCCAGCACCGAGACTTTAACCGGGGGGGCCTACGAGCAGTACTTC. Protein: CASTETLTGGAYEQYF.

This clonotype was counted only a few times. V is TRBV4-2 and J is TRBJ1-2; D is perhaps TRBD1 (5 bases). This CDR3 spans 14 amino acids. Trimming left V 0 bases short and J 6 bases short, with 11 bases between. Germline CDR1 is LGHNA and CDR2 is YNFKEQ. The CDR3 is CASSQEVREDGYTF. As DNA, the CDR3 is TGTGCCAGCAGCCAAGAGGTCAGGGAAGATGGCTACACCTTC.

In this sample, this clonotype turned up once. The chain employs TRBV9 and TRBJ2-3; TRBD2 matches 9 bases. This CDR3 region has 16 residues. Germline CDR1 is SGDLS and CDR2 is YYNGEE. The V segment lost 1 base and the J segment 0 bases; nucleotides outside the gene matches: 3. The CDR3 spells CASSVLAGASTDTQYF. CDR3 coding DNA: TGTGCCAGCAGCGTATTAGCGGGGGCTAGCACAGATACGCAGTATTTT.

DNA of the CDR3: TGCAGTGCCCCTAGCGGGTTTTACGAGCAGTACTTC. It encodes CSAPSGFYEQYF. V gene TRBV20-1 combines with J gene TRBJ2-7, with TRBD2 matching 8 bases. This CDR3 comprises 12 residues. Per the germline V gene, CDR1 is DFQATT and CDR2 is SNEGSKA (reference sequence). Trimming removed 6 bases from V and 4 bases from J; junction bases left unmatched: 5.

This chain uses TRBV5-6 with TRBJ1-2, with TRBD1 as a possible D gene (6 bases). The CDR3 is 11 residues long. With 4 bases removed from V and 8 bases from J, the gap between germline ends came to 9 bases. Germline V gene lookup returns CDR1 SGHDT and CDR2 YYEEEE. CDR3 region: CASSIGQGYTF. CDR3 in DNA: TGTGCCAGCAGCATTGGACAGGGCTACACCTTC.

The chain employs TRBV11-2 and TRBJ2-3; D is unclear. The CDR3 is 14 amino acids. Trimming cost V 0 bases and J 7 bases, with 11 bases left between them. Germline values: CDR1 SGHAT, CDR2 FQNNGV. As DNA, the CDR3 is TGTGCCAGCAGCTTAGAAGCTCACACGAATACGCAGTATTTT. It yields the protein CASSLEAHTNTQYF.

A few counts support this clonotype. The J gene is TRBJ2-5, the V gene TRBV12-3 or TRBV12-4; the match to TRBD2 covers 8 bases. The J call is in doubt because the DNA end fits TRBJ2-7 better. The CDR3 contains 14 residues. CDR3 region: CASSRSGRHNEQYF. Here the CDR3 DNA reads TGTGCCAGCAGCCGGAGCGGGAGACACAACGAGCAGTACTTC.

The CDR3 reads CASSQETEGYTF. The CDR3 region has the DNA TGTGCCAGCAGCCAAGAGACGGAAGGCTACACCTTC. V is TRBV14 and J is TRBJ1-2; D ambiguous. The V end lost 0 bases, the J end lost 8 bases, and 7 bases lay between the germline ends. The CDR3 is 12 amino acids. Germline values: CDR1 SGHDN, CDR2 FVKESK.

V is TRBV12-3 or TRBV12-4 and J is TRBJ1-4, with TRBD1 matching 7 bases. Germline trimming cut 0 bases from V and 8 bases from J; bases unmatched to any gene: 6. The CDR3 runs to 15 residues. CDR3 in amino acids: CASSLADRRNEKLFF. In DNA, the CDR3 is TGTGCCAGCAGTTTAGCGGACAGGAGAAACGAAAAACTGTTTTTT.

The sample holds a few counts of this clonotype. The chain links TRBV7-2 to TRBJ2-5; 8 bases match TRBD2. The DNA end lines up better with TRBJ2-7; the J call may be wrong. CDR1 SGHTA and CDR2 FQGNSA come from the germline V gene. CDR3 length equals 14 residues. The CDR3, as DNA: TGTGCCAGCACTCACTCCGGGGGGGACTACGAGCAGTACTTC. Translating gives CASTHSGGDYEQYF.

The chain joins TRBV5-1 to TRBJ2-1; 12 bases map to TRBD2. J gave up 4 bases and V 5 bases, and 7 bases lay outside the gene matches. This CDR3 has 16 residues. From germline, CDR1 is SGHRS and CDR2 YFSETQ. CDR3 residues: CASRPLAGGTYNEQFF. The CDR3 DNA is TGCGCCAGCAGGCCCCTAGCGGGAGGGACTTACAATGAGCAGTTCTTC.

This clonotype occurred once. The chain has TRBV7-9 and TRBJ2-5; a weak D match, TRBD1 (6 bases). The DNA end favors TRBJ2-7, so the J call may be wrong. The CDR3 has 14 amino acids. CDR1 is SEHNR and CDR2 is FQNEAQ in the germline V gene (reference sequence). The CDR3 DNA follows: TGTGCCAGCAGCTTGAAGGGGGAGTCCTACGAGCAGTACTTC. Translated, it gives CASSLKGESYEQYF.

This chain links TRBV6-5 with TRBJ2-2, with 7 positions matching TRBD1. The length of the CDR3 is 15 residues. The J segment lost 7 bases and the V segment lost 2 bases, leaving 7 bases of the junction unmatched. The germline V gene has CDR1 MNHEY and CDR2 SVGAGI. In DNA form, the CDR3 reads TGTGCCAGCAGTTACGGGACAGCCTTGGGCGGGGAGCTGTTTTTT. This sequence encodes CASSYGTALGGELFF.

This clonotype was detected only once. This chain joins TRBV5-1 and TRBJ2-1; TRBD2 agrees at 12 bases. The CDR3 contains 17 residues. Germline CDR1 reads SGHRS; CDR2 reads YFSETQ. The J segment lost 3 bases and the V segment lost 4 bases, leaving 8 bases of the junction unmatched. CDR3 in amino acids: CASSPALAGGIYNEQFF. The CDR3 DNA is TGCGCCAGCAGCCCGGCCCTAGCGGGAGGGATCTACAATGAGCAGTTCTTC.

The J gene is TRBJ1-5, the V gene TRBV2; D uncertain. The CDR3 totals 16 residues. Germline V CDR1 and CDR2: SNHLY, FYNNEI. Trimming removed 3 bases at V and 1 base at J, with 13 bases between. The CDR3: CASSDLTEWSNQPQHF. The CDR3, as DNA: TGTGCCAGCAGTGACCTGACCGAATGGAGCAATCAGCCCCAGCATTTT.

The chain is built from TRBV12-3 or TRBV12-4 and TRBJ2-1; 8 nucleotides agree with TRBD2. V gave up 10 bases and J gave up 7 bases; unmatched junction bases: 15. The CDR3 spans 15 residues. The CDR3 spells CAIRDPTREGNEQFF. CDR3 bases: TGTGCCATCAGGGACCCAACCCGGGAGGGGAATGAGCAGTTCTTC.

A few counts support this clonotype. The V call is TRBV24-1, the J call TRBJ1-2; TRBD1 matches 9 bases. The CDR3 contains 16 residues. V dropped 5 bases and J dropped 5; count of bases not matched to a gene: 11. Germline V gives CDR1 KGHDR, CDR2 SFDVKD. The CDR3 sequence: CATSGDRVNSSYGYTF. The CDR3 bases are TGTGCCACCAGTGGGGACAGGGTAAACTCTTCTTATGGCTACACCTTC.

This clonotype came up once. CDR3 coding DNA: TGTGCCAGTAGAACCAGGGACAACCTTAACTATGGCTACACCTTC. This gives the protein CASRTRDNLNYGYTF. The rearrangement uses TRBV19 and TRBJ1-2; possible D gene TRBD1, 6 bases. This CDR3 comprises 15 residues. Germline V gene sequence: CDR1 LNHDA, CDR2 SQIVND (reference sequence). The germline V and J ends were trimmed by 6 bases and 1 base, with 15 bases remaining between them.

This chain uses TRBV11-2 with TRBJ1-2; the D gene is possibly TRBD1 (6 bases). The V and J ends lost 0 bases and 2 bases respectively, with 13 bases between them. CDR3 size: 16 residues. CDR1 is SGHAT and CDR2 is FQNNGV in the germline V gene. The chain's CDR3 is CASSLEWGPQNYGYTF. The DNA for the CDR3 is TGTGCCAGCAGCTTAGAATGGGGGCCTCAAAACTATGGCTACACCTTC.

The chain employs TRBV4-1 and TRBJ1-2, with a possible D match to TRBD1 (5 bases). The V and J ends lost 2 bases and 3 bases respectively, with 13 bases between them. CDR1 MGHRA and CDR2 YSYEKL come from the germline V gene. There are 15 residues in the CDR3. CDR3 sequence: CASSQPTGGDYGYTF. The DNA of the CDR3 is TGCGCCAGCAGCCAACCTACAGGAGGCGACTATGGCTACACCTTC.